The next 15 T cell receptor beta chains were all read from a single sample in a study of early T cells in non-severe SARS-CoV-2 infection. One entry per CDR3 protein, called by TCRdb with MiXCR from the 5' RACE reads. The profile shows fewer than 85,000 distinct CDR3 sequences, around 12% of them singletons. Sequencing input: whole blood. Receptors were obtained from an adult who was a healthcare worker with PCR-confirmed SARS-CoV-2 infection or an uninfected control (not recorded which).

This chain joins TRBV2 and TRBJ1-1; maybe TRBD1 (6 bases). V lost 8 bases and J 3 bases, leaving 19 bases between the germline ends. Germline V gene lookup returns CDR1 SNHLY and CDR2 FYNNEI. The CDR3 is 15 amino acids. CDR3 in amino acids: CASSTARGWDTEAFF. The DNA for the CDR3 is TGTGCCAGCTCCACGGCCAGGGGCTGGGACACTGAAGCTTTCTTT.

This chain connects TRBV29-1 to TRBJ2-1; perhaps TRBD2 as D (5 bases). Per germline, CDR1 SQVTM and CDR2 ANQGSEA. The length of the CDR3 is 12 residues. Trimming shortened V by 7 bases and J by 8 bases, and 15 bases separated the two germline ends. This chain's CDR3 is CSADGGSDEQFF. The CDR3 nucleotides read TGCAGCGCCGATGGCGGTAGCGATGAGCAGTTCTTC.

As for this clonotype: Since a much larger clone is just one base distant, this may be a read error. Since the CDR3 does not end with the conserved phenylalanine or tryptophan, this likely comes from a read error. The CDR3 reads CATSDLDSSYNEQFL. The CDR3 DNA sequence: TGTGCCACCAGTGATTTAGACAGCTCCTACAATGAGCAGTTCCTC. This chain connects TRBV24-1 to TRBJ2-1; a weak D match, TRBD1 (5 bases). This CDR3 has 15 residues. Germline CDR1 is KGHDR and CDR2 is SFDVKD. The V end was cut by 1 base, the J end by 0 bases, with 6 bases between.

This clonotype was counted at least ten times. The gene calls are TRBV12-3 or TRBV12-4 and TRBJ2-7, with 9 nucleotides matching TRBD1. The CDR3 runs 14 residues. Unmatched junction bases numbered 3, after V lost 6 bases and J lost 0 bases. The CDR3 bases are TGTGCCAGCAGCGGACAGGGGCACTCCTACGAGCAGTACTTC. This sequence encodes CASSGQGHSYEQYF.

This clonotype was seen at least ten times. In DNA, the CDR3 is TGCGCCAGCAGCCAAGATGGGTCTTCCGAGCAGTACTTC. Protein sequence: CASSQDGSSEQYF. The chain couples TRBV4-3 to TRBJ2-7; no definite D call. The germline V and J ends were trimmed by 0 bases and 6 bases, with 9 bases remaining between them. CDR3 length: 13 residues. Germline CDR1 LGHNA, CDR2 YSLEER.

This clonotype appeared many times. The V and J genes are TRBV29-1 and TRBJ1-2; TRBD1 agrees at 7 bases. CDR1 and CDR2 (germline): SQVTM, ANQGSEA. The CDR3 contains 11 residues. V was pared by 4 bases and J by 7 bases, with 3 bases of the junction left unmatched. The CDR3 loop is CSVGQGSGYTF. The CDR3 DNA is TGCAGCGTTGGACAGGGATCTGGCTACACCTTC.

This clonotype has a count of ten or more. This chain joins TRBV9 and TRBJ2-1, with 7 bases lining up with TRBD2. Unmatched junction bases numbered 15, after V lost 4 bases and J lost 8 bases. Per germline, CDR1 SGDLS and CDR2 YYNGEE. The CDR3 runs 16 residues. The DNA for the CDR3 is TGTGCCAGCAGCCTCCCAGTGCGGGGAGGGGTCGATGAGCAGTTCTTC. Translation: CASSLPVRGGVDEQFF.

This clonotype occurred many times. The CDR3 protein is CASRQGQGINYGYTF. DNA of the CDR3: TGTGCCAGCAGGCAGGGACAGGGGATTAACTATGGCTACACCTTC. The chain couples TRBV2 to TRBJ1-2; 10 bases are a match to TRBD1. There are 15 residues in the CDR3. The germline V gene encodes CDR1 SNHLY and CDR2 FYNNEI. Germline trimming cut 6 bases from V and 1 base from J; bases unmatched to any gene: 5.

At least ten counts were recorded for this clonotype. This chain uses TRBV7-9 with TRBJ2-1; D possibly matches TRBD1 or TRBD2 (5 bases each). Trimming stripped 5 bases from V and 5 bases from J, with 16 bases between. This CDR3 is 15 amino acids long. Germline V gives CDR1 SEHNR, CDR2 FQNEAQ (reference sequence). The CDR3 DNA follows: TGTGCCAGCAGCGCTAGACAGCTAGCACACAATGAGCAGTTCTTC. Its translation: CASSARQLAHNEQFF.

This clonotype occurred a few times. V is TRBV12-3 or TRBV12-4 and J is TRBJ2-7; tentative D call: TRBD2 (5 bases). The CDR3 length is 12 residues. V was clipped by 5 bases and J by 7 bases, with 12 bases between them. CDR3 DNA sequence: TGTGCCAGCAGTATACGAGGGTGGGAGCAGTACTTC. The encoded protein is CASSIRGWEQYF.

Ten or more counts support this clonotype. The chain couples TRBV12-3 or TRBV12-4 to TRBJ2-1, with 8 bases aligning to TRBD1. Unmatched junction bases numbered 12, after V lost 0 bases and J lost 8 bases. The CDR3 runs to 17 residues. The CDR3 loop is CASSLAAWGTGSDEQFF. CDR3 DNA: TGTGCCAGCAGTTTAGCGGCCTGGGGGACAGGTTCGGATGAGCAGTTCTTC.

The chain joins TRBV27 to TRBJ2-7; 7 bases map to TRBD2. Germline V gene sequence: CDR1 MNHEY, CDR2 SMNVEV (reference sequence). This CDR3 has 14 amino acids. V shed 0 bases and J 5 bases; nucleotides not matched to a gene: 4. The CDR3 sequence is CASSLSRDYDEQYF. CDR3 bases: TGTGCCAGCAGTTTATCCCGGGACTATGACGAGCAGTACTTC.

This clonotype was picked up many times. The chain has TRBV6-5 and TRBJ2-3, with D perhaps assigned TRBD1 or TRBD2 (6 bases each). In germline, CDR1 is MNHEY, CDR2 SVGAGI. V gave up 3 bases and J gave up 1 base, with 17 bases separating them. This CDR3 comprises 17 residues. The CDR3: CASSYVPGASGTDTQYF. Written as DNA, the CDR3 is TGTGCCAGCAGTTATGTCCCGGGGGCGAGTGGCACAGATACGCAGTATTTT.

This rearrangement joins TRBV7-2 to TRBJ1-2; 7 positions match TRBD1. The CDR3 covers 15 residues. V was pared by 5 bases and J by 2 bases, with 8 bases of the junction left unmatched. Germline assignment: CDR1 SGHTA and CDR2 FQGNSA. The CDR3 bases are TGTGCCAGCAGCAAGACAGGGTACTTAAACTATGGCTACACCTTC. Translating it yields CASSKTGYLNYGYTF.

This clonotype was picked up many times. The genes are TRBV27 and TRBJ2-3; no reliable D call. Trimming took off 10 bases at V and 0 bases at J, with 14 bases between the two ends. The CDR3 loop spans 14 amino acids. CDR1 is MNHEY and CDR2 is SMNVEV in the germline V gene (reference sequence). The CDR3 loop is CATHQGRSTDTQYF. The CDR3 DNA follows: TGTGCCACTCACCAAGGCCGAAGCACAGATACGCAGTATTTT.